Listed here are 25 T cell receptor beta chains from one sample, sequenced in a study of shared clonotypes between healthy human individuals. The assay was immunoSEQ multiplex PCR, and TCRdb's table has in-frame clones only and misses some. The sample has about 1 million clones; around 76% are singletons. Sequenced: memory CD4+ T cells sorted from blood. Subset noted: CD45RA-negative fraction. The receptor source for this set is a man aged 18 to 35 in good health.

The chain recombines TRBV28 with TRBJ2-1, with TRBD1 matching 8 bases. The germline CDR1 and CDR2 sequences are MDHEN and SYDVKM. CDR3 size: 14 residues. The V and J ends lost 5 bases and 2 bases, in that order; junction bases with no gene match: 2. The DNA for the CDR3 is TGTGCCAGCAGTACGGACAGGGCCTACAATGAGCAGTTCTTC. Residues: CASSTDRAYNEQFF.

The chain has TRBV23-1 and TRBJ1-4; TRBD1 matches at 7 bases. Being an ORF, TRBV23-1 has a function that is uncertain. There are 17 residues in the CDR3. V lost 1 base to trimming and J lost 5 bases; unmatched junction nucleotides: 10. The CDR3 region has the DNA TGCGCCAGCAGTCAATTTTTACGGGACAGCTTGAATGAAAAACTGTTTTTT. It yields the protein CASSQFLRDSLNEKLFF.

The CDR3 coding sequence is TGTGCCACCCGGACAGAAAAATTAGATGGCTACACCTTC. It codes for CATRTEKLDGYTF. The rearrangement uses TRBV19 and TRBJ1-2; TRBD1 might be the D (6 bases). Germline V gene data show CDR1 as LNHDA and CDR2 as SQIVND (reference sequence). The CDR3 runs 13 residues. V was pared by 10 bases and J by 6 bases, with 18 bases between.

DNA for the CDR3: TGTGCCTGGAGTCGACAGAATAACTATGGCTACACCTTC. It translates to CAWSRQNNYGYTF. This rearrangement joins TRBV30 to TRBJ1-2; maybe TRBD1 (5 bases). CDR1 is GTSNPN and CDR2 is SVGIG in the germline V gene (reference sequence). The length of the CDR3 is 13 residues. V lost 2 bases to trimming and J lost 1 base, with 8 bases between them.

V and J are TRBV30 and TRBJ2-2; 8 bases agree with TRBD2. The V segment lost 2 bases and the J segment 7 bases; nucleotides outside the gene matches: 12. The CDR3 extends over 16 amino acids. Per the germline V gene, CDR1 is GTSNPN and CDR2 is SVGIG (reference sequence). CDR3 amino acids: CAWSTAGGGLVGELFF. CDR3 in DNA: TGTGCCTGGAGTACCGCGGGAGGAGGACTTGTCGGGGAGCTGTTTTTT.

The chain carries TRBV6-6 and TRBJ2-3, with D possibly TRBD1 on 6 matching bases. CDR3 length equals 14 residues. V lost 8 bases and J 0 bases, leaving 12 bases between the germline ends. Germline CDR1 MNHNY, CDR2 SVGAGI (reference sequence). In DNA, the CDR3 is TGTGCCAGCTATTGGACAGTGAGCACAGATACGCAGTATTTT. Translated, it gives CASYWTVSTDTQYF.

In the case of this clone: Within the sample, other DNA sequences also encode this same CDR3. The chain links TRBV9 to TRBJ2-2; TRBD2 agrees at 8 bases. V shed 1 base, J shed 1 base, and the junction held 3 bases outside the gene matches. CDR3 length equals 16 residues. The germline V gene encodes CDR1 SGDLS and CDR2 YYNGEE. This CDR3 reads CASSVFAGGNTGELFF. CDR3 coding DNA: TGTGCCAGCAGCGTATTTGCGGGGGGGAACACCGGGGAGCTGTTTTTT.

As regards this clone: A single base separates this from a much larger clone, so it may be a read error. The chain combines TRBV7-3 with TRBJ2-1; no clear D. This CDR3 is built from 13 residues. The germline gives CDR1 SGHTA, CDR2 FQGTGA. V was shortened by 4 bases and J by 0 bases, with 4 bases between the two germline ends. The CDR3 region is CASSSPSYNEQFF. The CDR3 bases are TGTGCCAGCAGCTCCCCCTCCTACAATGAGCAGTTCTTC.

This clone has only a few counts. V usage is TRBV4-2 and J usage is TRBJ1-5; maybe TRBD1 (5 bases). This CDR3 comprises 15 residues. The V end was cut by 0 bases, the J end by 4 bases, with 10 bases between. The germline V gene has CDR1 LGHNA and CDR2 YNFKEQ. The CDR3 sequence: CASSQDTGPNQPQHF. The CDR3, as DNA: TGTGCCAGCAGCCAAGATACAGGACCGAATCAGCCCCAGCATTTT.

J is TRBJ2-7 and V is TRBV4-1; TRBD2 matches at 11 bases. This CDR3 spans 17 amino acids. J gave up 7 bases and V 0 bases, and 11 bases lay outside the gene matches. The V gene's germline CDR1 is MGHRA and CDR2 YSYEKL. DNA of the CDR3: TGCGCCAGCAGCCAAGAAGGTAGGGGACTAGCGGCTGGGGAGCAGTACTTC. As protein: CASSQEGRGLAAGEQYF.

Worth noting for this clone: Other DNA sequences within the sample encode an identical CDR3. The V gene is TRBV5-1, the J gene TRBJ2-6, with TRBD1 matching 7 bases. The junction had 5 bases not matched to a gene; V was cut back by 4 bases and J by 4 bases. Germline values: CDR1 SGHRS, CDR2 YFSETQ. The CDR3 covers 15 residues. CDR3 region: CASSITGAGANVLTF. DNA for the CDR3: TGCGCCAGCAGCATAACAGGGGCCGGGGCCAACGTCCTGACTTTC.

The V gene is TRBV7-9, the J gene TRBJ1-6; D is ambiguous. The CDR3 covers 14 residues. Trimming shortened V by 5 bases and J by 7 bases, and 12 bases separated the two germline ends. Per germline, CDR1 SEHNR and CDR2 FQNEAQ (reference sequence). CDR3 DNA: TGTGCCAGCAGCCGCTTTAATGCGAATTCACCCCTCCACTTT. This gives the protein CASSRFNANSPLHF.

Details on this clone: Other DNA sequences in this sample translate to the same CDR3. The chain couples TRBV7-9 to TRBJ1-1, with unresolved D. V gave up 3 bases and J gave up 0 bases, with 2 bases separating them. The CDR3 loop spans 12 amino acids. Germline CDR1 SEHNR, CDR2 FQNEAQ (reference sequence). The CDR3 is CASSLMNTEAFF. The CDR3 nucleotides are TGTGCCAGCAGCTTGATGAACACTGAAGCTTTCTTT.

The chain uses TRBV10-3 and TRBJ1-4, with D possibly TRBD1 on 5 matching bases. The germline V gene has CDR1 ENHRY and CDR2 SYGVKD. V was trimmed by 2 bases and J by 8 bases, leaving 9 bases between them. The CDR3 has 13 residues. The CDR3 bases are TGTGCCATCAGTGAGCTGAGGGGAGAAAAACTGTTTTTT. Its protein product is CAISELRGEKLFF.

CDR3 residues: CASSRTGTGQFYGYTF. CDR3 sequence (DNA): TGTGCCAGCTCACGAACCGGTACAGGACAGTTCTATGGCTACACCTTC. The V and J genes are TRBV18 and TRBJ1-2, with a weak D call TRBD1 (6 bases). The CDR3 spans 16 residues. V was shortened by 4 bases and J by 4 bases, with 19 bases between the two germline ends. Germline assignment: CDR1 KGHSH and CDR2 LQKENI.

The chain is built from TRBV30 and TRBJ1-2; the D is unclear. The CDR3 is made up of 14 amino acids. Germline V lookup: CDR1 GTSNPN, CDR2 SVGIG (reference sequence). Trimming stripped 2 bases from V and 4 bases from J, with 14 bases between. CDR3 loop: CAWSIPGPIYGYTF. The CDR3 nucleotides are TGTGCCTGGAGTATACCCGGGCCGATCTATGGCTACACCTTC.

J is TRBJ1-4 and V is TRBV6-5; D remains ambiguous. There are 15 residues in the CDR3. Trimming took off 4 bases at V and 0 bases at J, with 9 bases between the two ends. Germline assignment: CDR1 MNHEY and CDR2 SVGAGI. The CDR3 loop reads CASSSGFATNEKLFF. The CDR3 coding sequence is TGTGCCAGCAGTTCCGGATTTGCAACTAATGAAAAACTGTTTTTT.

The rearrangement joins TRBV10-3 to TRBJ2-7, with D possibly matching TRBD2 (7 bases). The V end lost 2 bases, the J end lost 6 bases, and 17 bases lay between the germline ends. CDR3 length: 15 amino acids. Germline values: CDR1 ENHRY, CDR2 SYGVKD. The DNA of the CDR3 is TGTGCCATCAGTGAGGGGCCCGCGAGGGGGGGCGAGCAGTACTTC. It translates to CAISEGPARGGEQYF.

CDR3 residues: CASSILTEETQYF. CDR3 nucleotide sequence: TGTGCCAGTAGTATTTTGACCGAAGAGACCCAGTACTTC. This rearrangement joins TRBV19 to TRBJ2-5; D not resolved. Looked up from germline, CDR1 is LNHDA and CDR2 is SQIVND (reference sequence). The CDR3 spans 13 residues. Deletions cut 3 bases from V and 3 bases from J, with 8 bases between.

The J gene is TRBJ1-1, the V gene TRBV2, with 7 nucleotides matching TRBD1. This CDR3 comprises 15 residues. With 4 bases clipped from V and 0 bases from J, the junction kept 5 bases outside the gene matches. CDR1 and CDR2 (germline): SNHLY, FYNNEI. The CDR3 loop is CASSGGGQLNTEAFF. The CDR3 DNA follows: TGTGCCAGCAGTGGGGGGGGACAGTTGAACACTGAAGCTTTCTTT.

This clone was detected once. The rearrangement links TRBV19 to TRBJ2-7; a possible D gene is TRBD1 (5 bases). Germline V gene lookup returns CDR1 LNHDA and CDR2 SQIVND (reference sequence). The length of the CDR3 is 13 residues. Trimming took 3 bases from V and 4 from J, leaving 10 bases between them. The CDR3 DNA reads TGTGCCAGTAGTATGGGGCAGGGTTACGAGCAGTACTTC. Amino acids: CASSMGQGYEQYF.

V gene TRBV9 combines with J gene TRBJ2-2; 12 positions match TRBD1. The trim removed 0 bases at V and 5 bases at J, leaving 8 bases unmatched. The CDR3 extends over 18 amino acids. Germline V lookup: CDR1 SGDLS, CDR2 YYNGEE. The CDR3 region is CASSVGAGDRGLTGELFF. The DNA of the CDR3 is TGTGCCAGCAGCGTAGGGGCTGGGGACAGGGGGCTGACCGGGGAGCTGTTTTTT.

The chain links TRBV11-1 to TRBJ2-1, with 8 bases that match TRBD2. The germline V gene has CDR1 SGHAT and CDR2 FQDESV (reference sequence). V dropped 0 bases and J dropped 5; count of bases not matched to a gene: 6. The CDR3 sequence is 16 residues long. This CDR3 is CASSLAGGGSDNEQFF. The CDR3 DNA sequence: TGTGCCAGCAGCTTAGCGGGCGGGGGGTCGGACAATGAGCAGTTCTTC.

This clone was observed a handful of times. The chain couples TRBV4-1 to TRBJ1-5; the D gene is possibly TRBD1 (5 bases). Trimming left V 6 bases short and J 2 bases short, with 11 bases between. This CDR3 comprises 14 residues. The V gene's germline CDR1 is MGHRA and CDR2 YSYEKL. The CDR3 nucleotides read TGCGCCAGCAGGCCCGCGGGGGGCAATCAGCCCCAGCATTTT. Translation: CASRPAGGNQPQHF.

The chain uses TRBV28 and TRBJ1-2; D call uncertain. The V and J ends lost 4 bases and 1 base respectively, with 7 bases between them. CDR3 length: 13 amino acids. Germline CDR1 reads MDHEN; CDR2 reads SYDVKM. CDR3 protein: CASSSNFNYGYTF. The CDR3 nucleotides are TGTGCCAGCAGTTCAAATTTTAACTATGGCTACACCTTC.